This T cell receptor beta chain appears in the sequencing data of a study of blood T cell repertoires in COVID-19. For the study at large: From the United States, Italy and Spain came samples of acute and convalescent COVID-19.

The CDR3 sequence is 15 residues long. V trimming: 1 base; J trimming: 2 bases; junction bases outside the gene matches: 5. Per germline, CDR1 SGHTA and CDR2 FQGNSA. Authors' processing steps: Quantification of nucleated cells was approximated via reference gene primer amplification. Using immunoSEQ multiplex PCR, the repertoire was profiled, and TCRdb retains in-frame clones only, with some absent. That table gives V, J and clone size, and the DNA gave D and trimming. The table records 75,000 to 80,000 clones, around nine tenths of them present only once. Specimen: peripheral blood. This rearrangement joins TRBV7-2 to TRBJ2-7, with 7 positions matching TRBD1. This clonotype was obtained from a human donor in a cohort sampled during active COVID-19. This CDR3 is CASSLVFQGAYEQYF. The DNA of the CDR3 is TGTGCCAGCAGCTTAGTCTTTCAGGGGGCCTACGAGCAGTACTTC.